The source of this TCR beta chain is a study of blood T cell repertoires in COVID-19. Study background: Spain, Italy and the United States supplied samples that represented acute and convalescent COVID-19. Sources were T cells, B-cell-depleted T cells, or PBMCs; the material itself was cDNA or gDNA.

V dropped 4 bases and J dropped 2; count of bases not matched to a gene: 10. Germline V CDR1 and CDR2: SQVTM, ANQGSEA. The length of the CDR3 is 15 residues. Original processing methods: Reference gene primer amplification in the assay estimated nucleated cell counts. Profiled with immunoSEQ multiplex PCR; TCRdb holds only in-frame clones, not every one. That table furnishes V, J and clone size, whereas the DNA furnished D and trimming. The sample consists of about 280,000 clones, 86% of them appearing once. Sample: peripheral blood. The chain joins TRBV29-1 to TRBJ2-7, with 8 positions matching TRBD1. The receptor comes from a woman under 40 who had recovered from COVID-19. The CDR3 DNA follows: TGCAGCGTTGCCTTACCCCAGGGGGCCCCCTACGAGCAGTACTTC. The encoded protein is CSVALPQGAPYEQYF.